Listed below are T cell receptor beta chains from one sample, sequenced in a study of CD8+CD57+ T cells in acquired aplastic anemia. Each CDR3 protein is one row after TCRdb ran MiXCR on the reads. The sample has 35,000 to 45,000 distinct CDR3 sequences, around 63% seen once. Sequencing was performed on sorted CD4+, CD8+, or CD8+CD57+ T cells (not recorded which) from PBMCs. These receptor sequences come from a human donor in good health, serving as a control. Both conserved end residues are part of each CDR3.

CATSSKFWTDTQYF,TRBV24-1
CASSLKEGGGFQPQHF,TRBV7-8
CATSRESGGSYEQYF,TRBV15
CASTGRQGGEQYF,TRBV2
CASSEGPQDGYGYTF,TRBV9
CSASTSDEYPNGYTF,TRBV29-1
CATSDRRAYGYTF,TRBV24-1
CAISWTGDPYEQYF,TRBV10-3
CASSQGGSWDRLNTEAFF,TRBV4-1
CASSLDRGQSPLHF,TRBV12-3/TRBV12-4
CASSATGGGYEQYF,TRBV16
CASSPLRWETQYF,TRBV2
CASSEWDREQYF,TRBV10-1
CSARDRGRIPLHF,TRBV20-1
CASTRLAPYEQYF,TRBV7-2
CASSQEVGRTDTQYF,TRBV4-2
CSVQDRGNQPQHF,TRBV29-1
CASSYSPGLAEYTDTQYF,TRBV6-2/TRBV6-3
CAISFNGYAEEQYF,TRBV10-3
CASSRQSSYNEAFF,TRBV19